The 29 T cell receptor beta chains below all came from one sample that was sequenced in a study of T cell repertoires in cytomegalovirus infection. TCRdb processed the reads anew with MiXCR; each CDR3 protein has one entry. The sample holds roughly 310,000 distinct CDR3 sequences, roughly 15% seen once. The sample was PBMCs. Receptors were obtained from a human donor in good health (CMV status not recorded). Some clones in this sample may be carry-over from other donors' samples.

The chain recombines TRBV6-1 with TRBJ1-3; D remains unclear. CDR1 MNHNS and CDR2 SASEGT come from the germline V gene. V was trimmed by 5 bases and J by 3 bases, leaving 11 bases between them. The CDR3 sequence is 14 residues long. Here the CDR3 DNA reads TGTGCCAGCAGTCAATTTTTAGATGGAAACACCATATATTTT. It specifies CASSQFLDGNTIYF.

Many counts were recorded for this clonotype. The chain is built from TRBV7-9 and TRBJ2-1; TRBD2 matches at 15 bases. Per the germline V gene, CDR1 is SEHNR and CDR2 is FQNEAQ (reference sequence). The CDR3 sequence is 20 residues long. Losses at the gene ends were 2 bases for V and 0 bases for J; bases not matched to a gene: 8. The CDR3 DNA reads TGTGCCAGCAGCTTATTCCGGACTAGCGGGGGGGCTGGCTCCTACAATGAGCAGTTCTTC. Translating it yields CASSLFRTSGGAGSYNEQFF. The full variable domain, completed using reference TRBV7-9 and TRBJ2-1, is DTGVSQNPRHKITKRGQNVTFRCDPISEHNRLYWYRQTLGQGPEFLTYFQNEAQLEKSRLLSDRFSAERPKGSFSTLEIQRTEQGDSAMYLCASSLFRTSGGAGSYNEQFFGPGTRLTVL.

Ten or more counts support this clonotype. J is TRBJ1-5 and V is TRBV6-2 or TRBV6-3; 11 bases line up with TRBD1. V lost 7 bases, J lost 6 bases, and 5 bases stayed unmatched. Germline V gene sequence: CDR1 MNHEY, CDR2 SVGEGT. The CDR3 is 14 amino acids. The CDR3 nucleotides are TGTGCCAGCACCGGGACAGGGGGAAGTCAGCCCCAGCATTTT. Its protein is CASTGTGGSQPQHF.

This clonotype was counted at least ten times. The CDR3 here is CASSQNVAFETQYF. The CDR3 DNA reads TGCGCCAGCAGCCAAAATGTAGCATTTGAGACCCAGTACTTC. This chain connects TRBV4-1 to TRBJ2-5, with unresolved D. V was trimmed by 2 bases and J by 5 bases, leaving 12 bases between them. This CDR3 region has 14 residues. Germline V gives CDR1 MGHRA, CDR2 YSYEKL.

This chain connects TRBV2 to TRBJ2-7; 10 nucleotides match TRBD1. CDR3 length: 14 amino acids. Germline CDR1 and CDR2: SNHLY and FYNNEI. The J segment lost 4 bases and the V segment lost 4 bases, leaving 4 bases of the junction unmatched. The CDR3 reads CASSVGQGLYEQYF. The DNA of the CDR3 is TGTGCCAGCAGTGTGGGACAGGGGCTTTACGAGCAGTACTTC.

In its sample, this clonotype was seen a few times. This chain joins TRBV6-6 and TRBJ2-1; 8 nucleotides agree with TRBD2. V was pared by 5 bases and J by 4 bases, with 7 bases of the junction left unmatched. This CDR3 has 15 amino acids. From germline, CDR1 is MNHNY and CDR2 SVGAGI (reference sequence). CDR3 coding DNA: TGTGCCAGCAGTCGGGGGCGGGGGGATTACAATGAGCAGTTCTTC. It encodes CASSRGRGDYNEQFF.

Only a few counts were recorded for this clonotype. The rearrangement uses TRBV20-1 and TRBJ1-1, with 8 bases matching TRBD1. Germline-derived CDR1 and CDR2 are DFQATT and SNEGSKA (reference sequence). The V segment lost 0 bases and the J segment 3 bases; nucleotides outside the gene matches: 6. CDR3 size: 15 residues. In nucleotides, the CDR3 is TGCAGTGCTAGAGATCTCGACAGGGGTCACACTGAAGCTTTCTTT. It yields the protein CSARDLDRGHTEAFF.

This clonotype has only a few counts. The chain joins TRBV5-6 to TRBJ2-1, with 7 bases fitting TRBD1. This CDR3 is 15 amino acids long. Germline V gene sequence: CDR1 SGHDT, CDR2 YYEEEE. Losses at the gene ends were 3 bases for V and 5 bases for J; bases not matched to a gene: 8. The CDR3 is CASSSTGAWDNEQFF. In DNA, the CDR3 is TGTGCCAGCAGCTCAACAGGGGCTTGGGACAATGAGCAGTTCTTC. The entire variable domain, with the rest obtained from reference TRBV5-6 and TRBJ2-1, is as follows: DAGVTQSPTHLIKTRGQQVTLRCSPKSGHDTVSWYQQALGQGPQFIFQYYEEEERQRGNFPDRFSGHQFPNYSSELNVNALLLGDSALYLCASSSTGAWDNEQFFGPGTRLTVL.

V gene TRBV2 combines with J gene TRBJ2-1; D gene ambiguous. With 6 bases removed from V and 6 bases from J, the gap between germline ends came to 9 bases. In germline, CDR1 is SNHLY, CDR2 FYNNEI. The CDR3 loop spans 12 amino acids. The CDR3 DNA is TGTGCCAGCAGGGTGGGGTCCAATGAGCAGTTCTTC. Translated: CASRVGSNEQFF.

Concerning this clonotype: Since no conserved phenylalanine or tryptophan closes the CDR3, a read error is the likely cause. The chain carries TRBV27 and TRBJ1-1, with TRBD1 identical over 9 bases. Germline loops: CDR1 MNHEY, CDR2 SMNVEV (reference sequence). V was pared by 6 bases and J by 1 base, with 9 bases of the junction left unmatched. The length of the CDR3 is 16 residues. CDR3 sequence (DNA): TGTGCCAGCAGGACTGGTTGGGGACAGGGGAACACTGAAGCTTTCTAT. This encodes CASRTGWGQGNTEAFY.

This chain connects TRBV5-6 to TRBJ2-1, with 7 bases identical to TRBD1. Germline V CDR1 and CDR2: SGHDT, YYEEEE. The V segment lost 4 bases and the J segment 4 bases; nucleotides outside the gene matches: 11. This CDR3 has 16 residues. The CDR3 coding sequence is TGTGCCAGCAGCCCCCAGGGACAGACTCCTTACAATGAGCAGTTCTTC. Amino acids: CASSPQGQTPYNEQFF.

This clonotype has just a few counts. V gene TRBV20-1 combines with J gene TRBJ2-3, with a weak D call TRBD2 (7 bases). V lost 3 bases and J 4 bases, leaving 11 bases between the germline ends. CDR1 is DFQATT, CDR2 SNEGSKA, per germline (reference sequence). The CDR3 spans 13 residues. CDR3 in DNA: TGCAGTGCTAGCCGGGGGGCCCCAGATACGCAGTATTTT. Its protein is CSASRGAPDTQYF.

The rearrangement uses TRBV27 and TRBJ1-6; D not resolved. The CDR3 runs 16 residues. Germline V gene lookup returns CDR1 MNHEY and CDR2 SMNVEV (reference sequence). V was trimmed by 8 bases and J by 0 bases, leaving 14 bases between them. CDR3 protein: CASRVTRSSYNSPLHF. CDR3 coding DNA: TGTGCCAGCCGAGTAACACGGAGCTCCTATAATTCACCCCTCCACTTT.

This clonotype came up a few times. This rearrangement joins TRBV12-3 or TRBV12-4 to TRBJ2-1; D tentatively reads TRBD1 or TRBD2 (5 bases each). The CDR3 sequence is 15 residues long. V was trimmed by 3 bases and J by 0 bases, leaving 9 bases between them. CDR3 DNA: TGTGCCAGCAGTTTCCGGGACGGCTCCTACAATGAGCAGTTCTTC. Translated: CASSFRDGSYNEQFF.

In its sample, this clonotype was seen a few times. The chain is built from TRBV4-1 and TRBJ1-6; D unclear. Germline-derived CDR1 and CDR2 are MGHRA and YSYEKL. This CDR3 contains 15 residues. Trimming took off 5 bases at V and 0 bases at J, with 8 bases between the two ends. The CDR3 region has the DNA TGCGCCAGCAGCGCGTCTAGCTCCTATAATTCACCCCTCCACTTT. Translation gives CASSASSSYNSPLHF.

This clonotype has ten or more counts. The rearrangement uses TRBV6-1 and TRBJ2-3; 7 bases match TRBD2. The germline V gene has CDR1 MNHNS and CDR2 SASEGT. The V gene end was trimmed by 6 bases and the J gene end by 3 bases; junction bases not matched to a gene: 12. The CDR3 sequence is 16 residues long. CDR3 residues: CASRVTSVVRTDTQYF. The CDR3 nucleotides are TGTGCCAGCAGGGTTACTAGCGTGGTTAGAACAGATACGCAGTATTTT.

The V and J genes are TRBV2 and TRBJ2-7; 9 bases are a match to TRBD1. The V gene's germline CDR1 is SNHLY and CDR2 FYNNEI. Trimming cost V 7 bases and J 5 bases; bases outside gene matches: 9. The CDR3 covers 14 residues. The CDR3 DNA sequence: TGTGCCAGCAAGGAACAGGGGGCCGCTAACGAGCAGTACTTC. Translation gives CASKEQGAANEQYF.

This clonotype was seen repeatedly, ten times or more. V usage is TRBV7-8 and J usage is TRBJ2-3; 9 bases are shared with TRBD1. In germline, CDR1 is SGHVS, CDR2 FQNEAQ. The CDR3 is made up of 15 amino acids. Trimming at V came to 5 bases and at J to 2 bases, leaving 5 bases not matched to a gene. The CDR3 DNA reads TGTGCCAGCAGCCACGGACAGGGGACCACAGATACGCAGTATTTT. It encodes CASSHGQGTTDTQYF.

This clonotype was recorded many times. The rearrangement joins TRBV7-2 to TRBJ1-2, with D possibly matching TRBD1 (6 bases). Trimming shortened V by 5 bases and J by 6 bases, and 16 bases separated the two germline ends. The germline V gene has CDR1 SGHTA and CDR2 FQGNSA. The CDR3 has 14 residues. The CDR3 loop reads CASSRPGEFHGYTF. The DNA for the CDR3 is TGTGCCAGCAGCCGACCAGGGGAATTTCATGGCTACACCTTC.

The rearrangement uses TRBV20-1 and TRBJ2-7; maybe TRBD2 (6 bases). V was cut by 0 bases and J by 6 bases, with 12 bases left in between. This CDR3 spans 13 amino acids. Germline CDR1 DFQATT, CDR2 SNEGSKA (reference sequence). The CDR3, as DNA: TGCAGTGCTAGAGATCCGGAGGGGCTCGAGCAGTACTTC. It codes for CSARDPEGLEQYF.

In its sample, this clonotype was seen many times. The rearrangement links TRBV12-3 or TRBV12-4 to TRBJ2-7; the match to TRBD1 covers 7 bases. This CDR3 region has 13 residues. The J segment lost 3 bases and the V segment lost 5 bases, leaving 4 bases of the junction unmatched. The CDR3, as DNA: TGTGCCAGCAGTCGCGACAGGGTCTACGAGCAGTACTTC. Amino acids: CASSRDRVYEQYF.

This clonotype was observed at least ten times. The V and J genes are TRBV7-2 and TRBJ2-7, with 12 bases aligning to TRBD2. The CDR3 has 16 amino acids. V shed 1 base and J 3 bases; nucleotides not matched to a gene: 4. Germline V gives CDR1 SGHTA, CDR2 FQGNSA. The CDR3 coding sequence is TGTGCCAGCAGCTTAGGACTAGCGGGGGCCGGCTACGAGCAGTACTTC. Its translation: CASSLGLAGAGYEQYF.

This clonotype was seen repeatedly, ten times or more. V and J are TRBV7-2 and TRBJ1-2, with D perhaps matching TRBD1 (5 bases). Trimming pared 4 bases from V and 6 bases from J, leaving 12 bases between. The length of the CDR3 is 13 residues. Germline V gene data show CDR1 as SGHTA and CDR2 as FQGNSA. The CDR3 DNA follows: TGTGCCAGCAGCTGGGGGACCGCGGATGGCTACACCTTC. Translated: CASSWGTADGYTF.

This clonotype was picked up many times. The chain combines TRBV4-2 with TRBJ1-2; D remains ambiguous. Trimming took 1 base from V and 1 from J, leaving 10 bases between them. Germline V lookup: CDR1 LGHNA, CDR2 YNFKEQ. The length of the CDR3 is 15 residues. Written as DNA, the CDR3 is TGTGCCAGCAGCCAAGGGACGGCAGATAACTATGGCTACACCTTC. It yields the protein CASSQGTADNYGYTF.

This clonotype was observed many times. The chain is built from TRBV27 and TRBJ2-1; 8 bases are shared with TRBD2. Germline V gene lookup returns CDR1 MNHEY and CDR2 SMNVEV (reference sequence). The length of the CDR3 is 15 residues. J was trimmed by 4 bases and V by 2 bases; bases with no gene match: 4. CDR3 amino acids: CASSLATSAYNEQFF. In DNA, the CDR3 is TGTGCCAGCAGTTTAGCGACTAGCGCTTACAATGAGCAGTTCTTC.

The CDR3 sequence is CASSPGQGHTEAFF. DNA for the CDR3: TGTGCCAGCAGTCCCGGACAGGGTCACACTGAAGCTTTCTTT. The chain employs TRBV7-2 and TRBJ1-1, with 8 bases matching TRBD1. Germline V gene sequence: CDR1 SGHTA, CDR2 FQGNSA. J lost 3 bases, V lost 6 bases, and 6 bases had no gene match. The CDR3 spans 14 residues.

The sample holds a few counts of this clonotype. V is TRBV20-1 and J is TRBJ1-6; D perhaps matches TRBD1 (6 bases). The CDR3 consists of 15 residues. Trimming stripped 2 bases from V and 10 bases from J, with 18 bases between. CDR1 is DFQATT and CDR2 is SNEGSKA in the germline V gene (reference sequence). The CDR3: CSARPGGGYRSPLHF. Here the CDR3 DNA reads TGCAGTGCTAGACCGGGGGGGGGCTATCGCTCACCCCTCCACTTT.

This chain connects TRBV12-3 or TRBV12-4 to TRBJ1-5; TRBD1 matches at 7 bases. CDR3 length: 14 residues. Unmatched junction bases numbered 8, after V lost 7 bases and J lost 5 bases. The CDR3 DNA reads TGTGCCAGCAACTCCCAGGGGGACCATCAGCCCCAGCATTTT. Its protein product is CASNSQGDHQPQHF.

Note on this clonotype: A read error may be the cause here, since a much bigger clone is one base away. The J gene is TRBJ2-5, the V gene TRBV14; no clear D. Deletions cut 8 bases from V and 2 bases from J, with 18 bases between. The CDR3 has 15 amino acids. In germline, CDR1 is SGHDN, CDR2 FVKESK. CDR3 bases: TGTGCCAGCGGCCGAGCTGGGGTCGCGCAAGAGACCCAGTACTTC. Translation gives CASGRAGVAQETQYF.